A selection of T cell receptor beta chains follows, all from one sample in a study of response to subunit inactivated influenza vaccine. A single record per CDR3 protein comes from TCRdb applying MiXCR to the RT-PCR reads. The table lists 500,000 to 750,000 distinct CDR3 sequences, approximately 14% of them singletons. The material was PBMCs from blood, obtained approximately 12 days after vaccination. These receptor sequences come from a man aged 45-65 years who received an inactivated influenza vaccine. The CDR3 runs from the conserved cysteine through the conserved F or W. D genes are given only for firm matches. Clone size is not always given. Where it is, it says once, few, many or a class for expanded clones.

j_call d_call clone_size v_call cdr3_aa cdr3_nt
TRBJ2-1 . few TRBV7-8 CASSARGASSYNEQFF TGTGCCAGCAGCGCGAGGGGGGCTAGCTCCTACAATGAGCAGTTCTTC
TRBJ2-7 . few TRBV4-1 CASSQDHEDEQYF TGCGCCAGCAGCCAAGATCATGAGGACGAGCAGTACTTC
TRBJ2-7 . . TRBV7-8 CASSSWISGEQYF TGTGCCAGCAGCTCTTGGATCTCGGGCGAGCAGTACTTC
TRBJ2-1 TRBD2 few TRBV5-5 CASSPLSSGRNEQFF TGTGCCAGCAGCCCTCTCTCTAGCGGGAGGAATGAGCAGTTCTTC
TRBJ2-5 . . TRBV28 CATTPAGEETQYF TGTGCCACCACCCCCGCAGGGGAAGAGACCCAGTACTTC
TRBJ2-7 . . TRBV20-1 CSARPLTVTGKQYF TGCAGTGCACGCCCACTCACCGTCACGGGCAAGCAGTACTTC
TRBJ2-7 . many TRBV4-2 CASRATSSSYEQYF TGTGCCAGCAGGGCGACTAGTTCGTCCTACGAGCAGTACTTC
TRBJ2-3 TRBD1 . TRBV15 CATSRETGVTTDTQYF TGTGCCACCAGCAGGGAGACAGGGGTAACCACAGATACGCAGTATTTT
TRBJ2-7 . few TRBV16 CASSQSGFDEQYF TGTGCCAGCAGCCAATCGGGTTTTGACGAGCAGTACTTC
TRBJ2-3 TRBD2 many TRBV5-4 CASSLGETSETPYTDTQYF TGTGCCAGCAGCTTAGGGGAGACTAGCGAGACTCCCTACACAGATACGCAGTATTTT
TRBJ2-3 TRBD2 . TRBV29-1 CSVGRGASGGDTQYF TGCAGCGTGGGTCGGGGTGCTAGCGGGGGTGATACGCAGTATTTT
TRBJ2-7 . few TRBV2 CASSVTGIYEQYF TGTGCCAGCAGTGTTACAGGGATCTACGAGCAGTACTTC
TRBJ2-3 TRBD2 few TRBV9 CASSVGQREDTDTQYF TGTGCCAGCAGCGTAGGGCAGCGGGAGGACACAGATACGCAGTATTTT
TRBJ2-4 . . TRBV12-3/TRBV12-4 CASSLGGGNIQYF TGTGCCAGCAGTTTAGGGGGCGGAAACATTCAGTACTTC